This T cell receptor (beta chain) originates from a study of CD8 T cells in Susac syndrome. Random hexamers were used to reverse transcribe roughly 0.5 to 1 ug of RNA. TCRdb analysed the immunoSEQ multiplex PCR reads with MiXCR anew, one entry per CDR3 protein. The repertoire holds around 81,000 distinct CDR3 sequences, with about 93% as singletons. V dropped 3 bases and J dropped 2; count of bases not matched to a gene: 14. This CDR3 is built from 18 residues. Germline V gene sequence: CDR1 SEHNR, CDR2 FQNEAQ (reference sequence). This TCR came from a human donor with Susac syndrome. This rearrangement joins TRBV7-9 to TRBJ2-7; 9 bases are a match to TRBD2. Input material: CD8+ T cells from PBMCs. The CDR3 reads CASSFHTRLAEGAYEQYF. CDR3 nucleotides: TGTGCCAGCAGCTTCCACACTAGACTAGCGGAGGGGGCCTACGAGCAGTACTTC. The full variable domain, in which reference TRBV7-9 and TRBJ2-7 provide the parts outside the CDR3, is DTGVSQNPRHKITKRGQNVTFRCDPISEHNRLYWYRQTLGQGPEFLTYFQNEAQLEKSRLLSDRFSAERPKGSFSTLEIQRTEQGDSAMYLCASSFHTRLAEGAYEQYFGPGTRLTVT.